What follows is one TCR beta chain and its context. Its antigen is still unknown. A 5'RACE reaction primed in the constant segment made cDNA libraries of TCR alpha and TCR beta, and these carried sample barcodes and UMIs. TCRdb re-called the 5' RACE reads through MiXCR, storing one row per CDR3 protein. Of about 560,000 distinct CDR3 sequences in the sample, about a sixth were seen once. The entry originates in a study of T-cell memory formation after mild COVID-19. Regarding the study as a whole: Some clones that responded were present in memory (sampled pre-infection), which suggests cross-reactive memory joined. The CD4+ clones that contracted clustered mainly within CM and EM, and the CD8+ clones concentrated in EMRA.

This CDR3 contains 16 residues. J lost 0 bases, V lost 6 bases, and 6 bases had no gene match. Germline CDR1 SSHAT, CDR2 FNYEAQ (reference sequence). The source material was PBMCs or a T cell subset sorted from them (not recorded which). The J gene is TRBJ2-1, the V gene TRBV7-7; 9 bases match TRBD2. The clonotype was recovered from an adult woman who had mild COVID-19 (a few samples of this study predate the infection). Cell type and time point are not known. CDR3 loop: CASSSRTSDSYNEQFF. In nucleotides, the CDR3 is TGTGCCAGCAGTTCGCGGACTAGCGACTCCTACAATGAGCAGTTCTTC.